This is a list of T cell receptor beta chains from one sample in a study of graft-versus-host responses after intestinal transplantation. The repertoire was sequenced with immunoSEQ multiplex PCR; TCRdb's copy has only in-frame clones and lacks some. Of 75,000 to 100,000 clones listed, less than 90% were seen once; the top ten hold about 18%. No antigen has been identified for these receptors. The material was unstimulated CD8+ T cells sorted from spleen or lymph node cells, obtained before intestinal transplant. These receptors were taken from a human donor who received an intestinal transplant. Both conserved end residues are part of each CDR3. The D gene is left open where the match is weak. The size entry is marked missing in some rows and otherwise reads once, few, many or a size class.

v_call: TRBV14; d_call: NA; clone_size: NA; j_call: TRBJ2-7; cdr3_aa: CASSQDTYEQYF; cdr3_nt: TGTGCCAGCAGCCAAGATACCTACGAGCAGTACTTC
v_call: TRBV11-2; d_call: NA; clone_size: NA; j_call: TRBJ2-2; cdr3_aa: CASSPAPPWQENTGELFF; cdr3_nt: TGTGCCAGCAGCCCCGCCCCCCCGTGGCAGGAGAACACCGGGGAGCTGTTTTTT
v_call: TRBV10-2; d_call: NA; clone_size: NA; j_call: TRBJ2-5; cdr3_aa: CASSEDLTQYF; cdr3_nt: TGCGCCAGCAGTGAGGATCTGACCCAGTACTTC
v_call: TRBV7-9; d_call: NA; clone_size: NA; j_call: TRBJ1-2; cdr3_aa: CASSPPGGANYGYTF; cdr3_nt: TGTGCCAGCAGCCCTCCGGGGGGAGCTAACTATGGCTACACCTTC
v_call: TRBV27; d_call: TRBD1; clone_size: NA; j_call: TRBJ1-5; cdr3_aa: CASSPLRDRGNQPQHF; cdr3_nt: TGTGCCAGCAGCCCCCTACGGGACAGGGGCAATCAGCCCCAGCATTTT
v_call: TRBV11-3; d_call: NA; clone_size: NA; j_call: TRBJ2-2; cdr3_aa: CASNLIGDTGELFF; cdr3_nt: TGTGCCAGCAACCTAATAGGAGACACCGGGGAGCTGTTTTTT
v_call: TRBV11-2; d_call: TRBD2; clone_size: medium-sized; j_call: TRBJ2-3; cdr3_aa: CASSLAASGPSTDTQYF; cdr3_nt: TGTGCCAGCAGCTTAGCTGCTAGCGGTCCTAGCACAGATACGCAGTATTTT
v_call: TRBV4-1; d_call: TRBD1; clone_size: NA; j_call: TRBJ2-3; cdr3_aa: CASSQEGTGGIADTQYF; cdr3_nt: TGCGCCAGCAGCCAAGAAGGGACAGGGGGCATCGCAGATACGCAGTATTTT
v_call: TRBV5-4; d_call: NA; clone_size: NA; j_call: TRBJ1-1; cdr3_aa: CASSLGWKNTEAFF; cdr3_nt: TGTGCCAGCAGCTTGGGGTGGAAGAACACTGAAGCTTTCTTT
v_call: TRBV28; d_call: NA; clone_size: many; j_call: TRBJ1-1; cdr3_aa: CASSLGFSAEAFF; cdr3_nt: TGTGCCAGCAGTTTAGGGTTTTCGGCTGAAGCTTTCTTT
v_call: TRBV6-1; d_call: NA; clone_size: NA; j_call: TRBJ2-2; cdr3_aa: CASSERGGGSITGELFF; cdr3_nt: TGTGCCAGCAGTGAAAGGGGGGGAGGGTCGATCACCGGGGAGCTGTTTTTT
v_call: TRBV18; d_call: TRBD1; clone_size: NA; j_call: TRBJ1-5; cdr3_aa: CASSPGTGVAPNSNQPQHF; cdr3_nt: TGTGCCAGCTCACCGGGGACAGGTGTTGCCCCTAATAGCAATCAGCCCCAGCATTTT
v_call: TRBV6-5; d_call: NA; clone_size: NA; j_call: TRBJ2-5; cdr3_aa: CASSYSPGRDWTQYF; cdr3_nt: TGTGCCAGCAGTTACAGTCCGGGACGCGATTGGACCCAGTACTTC
v_call: TRBV6-5; d_call: NA; clone_size: NA; j_call: TRBJ2-7; cdr3_aa: CASSDLPTTHYEQYF; cdr3_nt: TGTGCCAGCAGCGACCTACCCACGACACACTACGAGCAGTACTTC
v_call: TRBV7-2; d_call: NA; clone_size: NA; j_call: TRBJ2-1; cdr3_aa: CASSLGGLPRYNEQFF; cdr3_nt: TGTGCCAGCAGCTTAGGAGGACTACCGAGGTACAATGAGCAGTTCTTC
v_call: TRBV9; d_call: NA; clone_size: NA; j_call: TRBJ2-1; cdr3_aa: CASSVSPRYYSEQFF; cdr3_nt: TGTGCCAGCAGCGTCTCCCCGCGGTATTATAGTGAGCAGTTCTTC
v_call: TRBV6-1; d_call: NA; clone_size: once; j_call: TRBJ2-1; cdr3_aa: CASSEGSHNEQFF; cdr3_nt: TGTGCCAGCAGTGAAGGCAGCCACAATGAGCAGTTCTTC
v_call: TRBV19; d_call: NA; clone_size: NA; j_call: TRBJ1-5; cdr3_aa: CASSSFNQPQHF; cdr3_nt: TGTGCCAGTAGTTCCTTCAATCAGCCCCAGCATTTT
v_call: TRBV7-3; d_call: NA; clone_size: NA; j_call: TRBJ2-3; cdr3_aa: CASSLSGGSTDTQYF; cdr3_nt: TGTGCCAGCAGCTTATCTGGGGGGAGCACAGATACGCAGTATTTT
v_call: TRBV6-4; d_call: TRBD2; clone_size: NA; j_call: TRBJ2-3; cdr3_aa: CASRLAGGGTDTQYF; cdr3_nt: TGTGCCAGCAGATTAGCGGGAGGGGGGACAGATACGCAGTATTTT
v_call: TRBV19; d_call: NA; clone_size: NA; j_call: TRBJ1-5; cdr3_aa: CAFPADKYNQPQHF; cdr3_nt: TGTGCCTTCCCGGCGGACAAGTACAATCAGCCCCAGCATTTT
v_call: TRBV18; d_call: NA; clone_size: NA; j_call: TRBJ2-7; cdr3_aa: CASSPDSSYEQYF; cdr3_nt: TGTGCCAGCTCACCGGACAGCTCCTACGAGCAGTACTTC
v_call: TRBV6-5; d_call: TRBD2; clone_size: few; j_call: TRBJ2-2; cdr3_aa: CASTDGTTNTGELFF; cdr3_nt: TGTGCCAGCACCGACGGGACTACTAACACCGGGGAGCTGTTTTTT
v_call: TRBV7-6; d_call: NA; clone_size: NA; j_call: TRBJ2-3; cdr3_aa: CASSLGVGDTQYF; cdr3_nt: TGTGCCAGCAGCTTAGGGGTGGGAGATACGCAGTATTTT
v_call: TRBV6-5; d_call: TRBD2; clone_size: NA; j_call: TRBJ2-7; cdr3_aa: CASAGDLAGVEQYF; cdr3_nt: TGTGCCAGCGCGGGGGACCTAGCGGGAGTCGAGCAGTACTTC
v_call: TRBV21-1; d_call: NA; clone_size: few; j_call: TRBJ1-3; cdr3_aa: CASSKGRDSPF; cdr3_nt: TGTGCCAGCAGCAAAGGCCGGGACAGTCCCTTT
v_call: TRBV7-6; d_call: NA; clone_size: NA; j_call: TRBJ2-1; cdr3_aa: CASSLGRVRNEQFF; cdr3_nt: TGTGCCAGCAGCTTAGGGCGCGTAAGAAATGAGCAGTTCTTC
v_call: TRBV6-6; d_call: NA; clone_size: few; j_call: TRBJ2-1; cdr3_aa: CASSYSGYNEQFF; cdr3_nt: TGTGCCAGCAGTTACTCGGGCTACAATGAGCAGTTCTTC
v_call: TRBV7-9; d_call: NA; clone_size: few; j_call: TRBJ2-3; cdr3_aa: CASIEGRGRKDTQYF; cdr3_nt: TGTGCCAGCATCGAAGGGCGGGGGCGAAAAGATACGCAGTATTTT
v_call: TRBV9; d_call: NA; clone_size: NA; j_call: TRBJ2-3; cdr3_aa: CASSVDDRSSTDTQYF; cdr3_nt: TGTGCCAGCAGCGTAGATGACAGGTCTAGCACAGATACGCAGTATTTT
v_call: TRBV4-1; d_call: NA; clone_size: NA; j_call: TRBJ2-7; cdr3_aa: CASSQDALARNEQYF; cdr3_nt: TGCGCCAGCAGCCAAGATGCCCTAGCGAGGAACGAGCAGTACTTC
v_call: TRBV9; d_call: NA; clone_size: NA; j_call: TRBJ1-1; cdr3_aa: CASSVSGGVSPDTEAFF; cdr3_nt: TGTGCCAGCAGCGTATCCGGGGGCGTGAGTCCCGACACTGAAGCTTTCTTT
v_call: TRBV6-5; d_call: NA; clone_size: NA; j_call: TRBJ1-3; cdr3_aa: CAVIGSTSGNTIYF; cdr3_nt: TGTGCCGTCATAGGGTCTACCTCTGGAAACACCATATATTTT
v_call: TRBV11-2; d_call: TRBD2; clone_size: NA; j_call: TRBJ2-1; cdr3_aa: CASSQFFGGGYNEQFF; cdr3_nt: TGTGCCAGCAGTCAATTCTTTGGGGGGGGCTACAATGAGCAGTTCTTC
v_call: TRBV5-6; d_call: NA; clone_size: NA; j_call: TRBJ1-1; cdr3_aa: CASSLSEGWNTEAFF; cdr3_nt: TGTGCCAGCAGCTTGTCGGAGGGTTGGAACACTGAAGCTTTCTTT
v_call: TRBV5-6; d_call: NA; clone_size: NA; j_call: TRBJ2-6; cdr3_aa: CASSLGSAGANVLTF; cdr3_nt: TGTGCCAGCAGCTTAGGGTCAGCTGGGGCCAACGTCCTGACTTTC
v_call: TRBV28; d_call: NA; clone_size: NA; j_call: TRBJ1-1; cdr3_aa: CASSQPRQGGTEAFF; cdr3_nt: TGTGCCAGCAGTCAACCTCGCCAGGGAGGCACTGAAGCTTTCTTT
v_call: TRBV13; d_call: TRBD2; clone_size: NA; j_call: TRBJ2-1; cdr3_aa: CASSLLAGGSYNEQFF; cdr3_nt: TGTGCCAGCAGCCTACTAGCGGGGGGTTCCTACAATGAGCAGTTCTTC
v_call: TRBV6-1; d_call: NA; clone_size: few; j_call: TRBJ2-1; cdr3_aa: CASRPRSYNEQFF; cdr3_nt: TGTGCCAGCAGGCCTAGGTCCTACAATGAGCAGTTCTTC
v_call: TRBV27; d_call: NA; clone_size: NA; j_call: TRBJ2-1; cdr3_aa: CASSLSKTNEQFF; cdr3_nt: TGTGCCAGCAGTTTATCGAAAACCAATGAGCAGTTCTTC
v_call: TRBV27; d_call: NA; clone_size: NA; j_call: TRBJ2-2; cdr3_aa: CASSLLGRGPSTGELFF; cdr3_nt: TGTGCCAGCAGTTTATTAGGCCGGGGGCCCAGCACCGGGGAGCTGTTTTTT
v_call: TRBV6-5; d_call: NA; clone_size: few; j_call: TRBJ1-1; cdr3_aa: CASSYSLEVTEAFF; cdr3_nt: TGTGCCAGCAGTTACTCGCTGGAGGTGACTGAAGCTTTCTTT
v_call: TRBV9; d_call: NA; clone_size: NA; j_call: TRBJ2-1; cdr3_aa: CASSPQGSRVLDEQFF; cdr3_nt: TGTGCCAGCAGCCCTCAAGGGAGCAGGGTTTTGGATGAGCAGTTCTTC
v_call: TRBV5-4; d_call: TRBD2; clone_size: NA; j_call: TRBJ2-7; cdr3_aa: CASSDGTSAPYEQYF; cdr3_nt: TGTGCCAGCAGCGATGGGACTAGCGCCCCCTACGAGCAGTACTTC
v_call: TRBV7-3; d_call: TRBD2; clone_size: NA; j_call: TRBJ2-3; cdr3_aa: CASSFSGRAKDTQYF; cdr3_nt: TGTGCCAGCAGCTTCAGCGGGAGGGCCAAAGATACGCAGTATTTT
v_call: TRBV30; d_call: NA; clone_size: once; j_call: TRBJ1-5; cdr3_aa: CAWSAVLAGSNQPQHF; cdr3_nt: TGTGCCTGGAGTGCAGTGCTAGCAGGGAGCAATCAGCCCCAGCATTTT